Shown below are 5 T cell receptor beta chains from a single sample sequenced in a study of cytomegalovirus exposure and HLA in healthy donors. The primer mix had 60 Vbeta and 13 Jbeta primers. TCRdb's copy holds only in-frame clones and misses some; the assay was immunoSEQ multiplex PCR. This sample yields 130,000 to 150,000 clones, of which approximately 80% are seen a single time; 2.4% belongs to the top ten. Material: PBMCs. The receptors come from a young woman in good health and CMV-seropositive.

CDR3 nucleotides: TGTGCCAGCAGCTTAGAACAGGGCAGCCCGAACACTGAAGCTTTCTTT. Translation gives CASSLEQGSPNTEAFF. The rearrangement uses TRBV11-3 and TRBJ1-1, with D possibly being TRBD1 (6 bases). CDR1 and CDR2 (germline): SGHNT, YENEEA. The CDR3 runs 16 residues. The V end lost 0 bases, the J end lost 1 base, and 12 bases lay between the germline ends.

Note on this clone: The junction and the germline gene differ at one end; a read error may be behind it. The chain combines TRBV7-9 with TRBJ1-1; TRBD1 matches 9 bases. CDR3 length: 17 residues. The germline gives CDR1 SEHNR, CDR2 FQNEAQ (reference sequence). CDR3 amino acids: CASSQKLDRGLNTEAFF. The CDR3 bases are TGCGCCAGCAGCCAAAAGCTGGACAGGGGCTTGAACACTGAAGCTTTCTTT.

The rearrangement uses TRBV10-1 and TRBJ2-3; no firm D call. CDR3 length: 12 amino acids. The germline V gene encodes CDR1 WNHNN and CDR2 SYGVQD (reference sequence). With 4 bases removed from V and 4 bases from J, the gap between germline ends came to 6 bases. CDR3 in amino acids: CASSGPADTQYF. The CDR3 DNA is TGCGCCAGCAGTGGGCCAGCAGATACGCAGTATTTT.

The rearrangement joins TRBV5-6 to TRBJ2-3; 11 bases line up with TRBD2. This CDR3 is 15 amino acids long. V shed 4 bases, J shed 3 bases, and the junction held 4 bases outside the gene matches. In germline, CDR1 is SGHDT, CDR2 YYEEEE. CDR3 nucleotide sequence: TGTGCCAGCAGCCATAGCGGGGGGGCAACAGATACGCAGTATTTT. Translating it yields CASSHSGGATDTQYF.

There are many counts of this clone. The V call is TRBV27, the J call TRBJ2-6; TRBD1 aligns across 9 bases. The V gene's germline CDR1 is MNHEY and CDR2 SMNVEV (reference sequence). CDR3 length equals 17 residues. Trimming removed 5 bases from V and 4 bases from J; junction bases left unmatched: 9. The CDR3 is CASSHPQGAGGANVLTF. CDR3 nucleotides: TGTGCCAGCAGTCACCCACAGGGGGCGGGGGGGGCCAACGTCCTGACTTTC. The full variable domain, its missing parts supplied by reference TRBV27 and TRBJ2-6, is EAQVTQNPRYLITVTGKKLTVTCSQNMNHEYMSWYRQDPGLGLRQIYYSMNVEVTDKGDVPEGYKVSRKEKRNFPLILESPSPNQTSLYFCASSHPQGAGGANVLTFGAGSRLTVL.